This T cell receptor (beta chain) was recorded in a study of cytomegalovirus exposure and HLA in healthy donors. Whole-study context: As an earlier analysis found, around 170 million T cells yielded about 120 million unique TCR beta sequences. Overall study results and limits: Relative to equally common others, HLA-associated TCR beta chains showed greater clonal expansion in a later analysis. Apart from CMV serostatus, no immune exposure information was available.

Comments on this clone: What it binds is not known. Other nucleotide sequences in the sample specify the same CDR3.

The primer mix had 60 Vbeta and 13 Jbeta primers. How the authors handled the data: In a later analysis, about 12 million of 75 million to 85 million unique beta chains occurred in at least two donors. This table comes from immunoSEQ multiplex PCR, and its TCRdb copy is limited to in-frame clones, with some not included. V, J and clone size are those of that table, while D and trimming were read from the DNA. The sample holds some 150,000 clones, around 60% seen once. The V gene end was trimmed by 0 bases and the J gene end by 3 bases; junction bases not matched to a gene: 5. The CDR3 contains 15 residues. Germline assignment: CDR1 SGDLS and CDR2 YYNGEE.

The chain links TRBV9 to TRBJ2-5; 7 bases agree with TRBD1. The sequencing input was PBMCs. The clonotype was recovered from an older woman in good health and CMV-seropositive. In DNA, the CDR3 is TGTGCCAGCAGCGTAGCCGGTACAGGGGAAGAGACCCAGTACTTC. This codes for CASSVAGTGEETQYF.